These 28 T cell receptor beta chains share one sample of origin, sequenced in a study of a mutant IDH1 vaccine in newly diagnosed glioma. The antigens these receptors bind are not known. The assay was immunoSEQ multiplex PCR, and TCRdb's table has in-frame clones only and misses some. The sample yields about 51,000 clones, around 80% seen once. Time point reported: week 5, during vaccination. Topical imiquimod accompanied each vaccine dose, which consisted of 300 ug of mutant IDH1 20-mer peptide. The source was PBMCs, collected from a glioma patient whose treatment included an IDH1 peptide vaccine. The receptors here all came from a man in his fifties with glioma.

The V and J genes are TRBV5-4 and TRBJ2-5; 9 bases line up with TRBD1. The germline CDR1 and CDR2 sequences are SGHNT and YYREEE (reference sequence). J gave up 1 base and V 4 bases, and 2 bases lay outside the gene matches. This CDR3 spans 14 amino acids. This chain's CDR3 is CASSGDRVQETQYF. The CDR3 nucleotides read TGTGCCAGCAGCGGGGACAGGGTCCAAGAGACCCAGTACTTC.

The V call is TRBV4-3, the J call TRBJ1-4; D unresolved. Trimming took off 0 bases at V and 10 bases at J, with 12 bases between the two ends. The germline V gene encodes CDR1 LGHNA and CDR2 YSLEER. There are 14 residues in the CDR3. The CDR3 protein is CASSQDQRQLKLFF. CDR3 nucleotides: TGCGCCAGCAGCCAAGATCAGCGGCAGCTAAAACTGTTTTTT.

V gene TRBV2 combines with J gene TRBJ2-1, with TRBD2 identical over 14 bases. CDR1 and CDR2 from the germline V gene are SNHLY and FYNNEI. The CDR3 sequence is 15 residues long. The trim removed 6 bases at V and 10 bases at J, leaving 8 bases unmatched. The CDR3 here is CASRSQGLAGVEQFF. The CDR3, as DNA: TGTGCCAGCAGGTCCCAGGGACTAGCGGGGGTGGAGCAGTTCTTC.

Here the CDR3 DNA reads TGTGCCAGTAGTATAGAAAATCGGGGTATCAACGAGCAGTACTTC. Its protein product is CASSIENRGINEQYF. The chain has TRBV19 and TRBJ2-7; TRBD2 might be the D (5 bases). Germline CDR1 reads LNHDA; CDR2 reads SQIVND (reference sequence). V was cut by 0 bases and J by 5 bases, with 14 bases left in between. The CDR3 loop spans 15 amino acids.

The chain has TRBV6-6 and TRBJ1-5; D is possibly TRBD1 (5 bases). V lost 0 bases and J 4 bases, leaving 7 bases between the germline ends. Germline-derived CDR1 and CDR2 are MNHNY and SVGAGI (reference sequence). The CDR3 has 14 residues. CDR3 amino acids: CASSYSRTNQPQHF. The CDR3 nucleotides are TGTGCCAGCAGTTACTCGAGGACAAATCAGCCCCAGCATTTT.

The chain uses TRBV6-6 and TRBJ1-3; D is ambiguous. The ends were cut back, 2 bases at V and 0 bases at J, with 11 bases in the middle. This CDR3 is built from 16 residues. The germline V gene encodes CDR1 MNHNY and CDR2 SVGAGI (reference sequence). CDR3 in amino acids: CASSYPERTSGNTIYF. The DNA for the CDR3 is TGTGCCAGCAGTTACCCCGAGCGAACCTCTGGAAACACCATATATTTT.

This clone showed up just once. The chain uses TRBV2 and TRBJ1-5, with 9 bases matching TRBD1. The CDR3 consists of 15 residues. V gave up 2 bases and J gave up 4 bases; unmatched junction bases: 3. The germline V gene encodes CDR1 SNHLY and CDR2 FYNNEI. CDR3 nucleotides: TGTGCCAGCAGTGAACAAGGACAGGGGAATCAGCCCCAGCATTTT. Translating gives CASSEQGQGNQPQHF.

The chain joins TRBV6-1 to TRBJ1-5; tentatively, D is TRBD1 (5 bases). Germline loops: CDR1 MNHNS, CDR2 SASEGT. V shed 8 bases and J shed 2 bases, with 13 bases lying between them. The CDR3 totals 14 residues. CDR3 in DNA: TGTGCCAGCCTATCAGGGAATCGCAATCAGCCCCAGCATTTT. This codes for CASLSGNRNQPQHF.

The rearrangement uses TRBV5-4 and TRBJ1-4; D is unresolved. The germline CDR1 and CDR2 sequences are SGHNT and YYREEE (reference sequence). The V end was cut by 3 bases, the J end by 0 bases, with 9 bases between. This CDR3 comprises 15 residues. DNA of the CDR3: TGTGCCAGCAGCTCCAGCACAGCAACTAATGAAAAACTGTTTTTT. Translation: CASSSSTATNEKLFF.

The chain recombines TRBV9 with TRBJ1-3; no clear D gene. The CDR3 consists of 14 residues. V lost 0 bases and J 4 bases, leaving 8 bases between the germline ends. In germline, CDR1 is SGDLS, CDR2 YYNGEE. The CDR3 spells CASSVATGGNTIYF. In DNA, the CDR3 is TGTGCCAGCAGCGTAGCTACTGGGGGAAACACCATATATTTT.

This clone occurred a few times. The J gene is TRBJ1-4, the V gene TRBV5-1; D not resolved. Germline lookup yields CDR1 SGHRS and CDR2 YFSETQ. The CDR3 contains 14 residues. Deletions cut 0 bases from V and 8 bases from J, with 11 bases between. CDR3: CASSLGRSREKLFF. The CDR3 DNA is TGCGCCAGCAGCTTGGGCAGGTCTCGGGAAAAACTGTTTTTT. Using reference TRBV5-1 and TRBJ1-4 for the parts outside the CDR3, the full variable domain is KAGVTQTPRYLIKTRGQQVTLSCSPISGHRSVSWYQQTPGQGLQFLFEYFSETQRNKGNFPGRFSGRQFSNSRSEMNVSTLELGDSALYLCASSLGRSREKLFFGSGTQLSVL.

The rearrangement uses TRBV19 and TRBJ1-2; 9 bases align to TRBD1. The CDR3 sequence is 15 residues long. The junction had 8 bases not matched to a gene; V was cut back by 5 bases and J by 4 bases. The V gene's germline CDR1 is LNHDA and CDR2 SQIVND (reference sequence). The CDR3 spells CASSPSGQGVYGYTF. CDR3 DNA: TGTGCCAGTAGTCCCTCGGGACAGGGTGTCTATGGCTACACCTTC.

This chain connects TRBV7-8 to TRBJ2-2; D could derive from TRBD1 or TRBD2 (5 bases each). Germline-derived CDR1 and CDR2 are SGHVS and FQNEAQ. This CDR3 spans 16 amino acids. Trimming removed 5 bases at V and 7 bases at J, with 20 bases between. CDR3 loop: CASSVYGTLKSGELFF. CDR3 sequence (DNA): TGTGCCAGCAGCGTATACGGGACCTTAAAGAGCGGGGAGCTGTTTTTT. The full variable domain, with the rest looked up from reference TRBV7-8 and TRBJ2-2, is GAGVSQSPRYKVAKRGQDVALRCDPISGHVSLFWYQQALGQGPEFLTYFQNEAQLDKSGLPSDRFFAERPEGSVSTLKIQRTQQEDSAVYLCASSVYGTLKSGELFFGEGSRLTVL.

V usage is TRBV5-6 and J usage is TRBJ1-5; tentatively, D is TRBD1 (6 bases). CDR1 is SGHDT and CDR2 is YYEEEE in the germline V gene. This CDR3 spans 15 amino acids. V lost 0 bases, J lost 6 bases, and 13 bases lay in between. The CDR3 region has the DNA TGTGCCAGCAGCTTGGGGGGGCGCCCCAGTCAGCCCCAGCATTTT. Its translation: CASSLGGRPSQPQHF.

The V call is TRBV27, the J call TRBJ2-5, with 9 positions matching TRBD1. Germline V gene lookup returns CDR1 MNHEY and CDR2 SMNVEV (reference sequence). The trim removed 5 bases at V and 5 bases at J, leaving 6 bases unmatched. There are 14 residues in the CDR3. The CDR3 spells CASSPDRGDETQYF. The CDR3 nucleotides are TGTGCCAGCAGTCCAGACAGGGGGGACGAGACCCAGTACTTC.

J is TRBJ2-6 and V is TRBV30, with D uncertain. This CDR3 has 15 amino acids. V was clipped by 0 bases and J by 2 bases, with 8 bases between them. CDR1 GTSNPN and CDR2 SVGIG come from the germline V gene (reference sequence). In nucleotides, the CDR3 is TGTGCCTGGAGTGTACCACTCACTGGGGCCAACGTCCTGACTTTC. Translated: CAWSVPLTGANVLTF.

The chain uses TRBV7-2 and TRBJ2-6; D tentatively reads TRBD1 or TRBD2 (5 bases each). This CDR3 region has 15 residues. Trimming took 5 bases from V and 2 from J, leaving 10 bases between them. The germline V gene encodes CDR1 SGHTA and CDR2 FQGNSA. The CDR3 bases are TGTGCCAGCAGCCCTTGGGGGACTGGGGCCAACGTCCTGACTTTC. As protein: CASSPWGTGANVLTF.

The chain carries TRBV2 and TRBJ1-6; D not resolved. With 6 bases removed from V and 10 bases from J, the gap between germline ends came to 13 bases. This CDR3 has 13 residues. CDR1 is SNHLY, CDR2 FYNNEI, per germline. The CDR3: CASRSGGESPLHF. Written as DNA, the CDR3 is TGTGCCAGCAGGTCGGGCGGGGAATCACCCCTCCACTTT.

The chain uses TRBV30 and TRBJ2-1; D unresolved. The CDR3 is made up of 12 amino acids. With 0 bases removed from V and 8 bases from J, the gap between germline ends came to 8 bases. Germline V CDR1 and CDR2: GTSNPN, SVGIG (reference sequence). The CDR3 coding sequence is TGTGCCTGGAGTGTATATACGGATGAGCAGTTCTTC. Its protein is CAWSVYTDEQFF. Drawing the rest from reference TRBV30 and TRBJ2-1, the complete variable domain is SQTIHQWPATLVQPVGSPLSLECTVEGTSNPNLYWYRQAAGRGLQLLFYSVGIGQISSEVPQNLSASRPQDRQFILSSKKLLLSDSGFYLCAWSVYTDEQFFGPGTRLTVL.

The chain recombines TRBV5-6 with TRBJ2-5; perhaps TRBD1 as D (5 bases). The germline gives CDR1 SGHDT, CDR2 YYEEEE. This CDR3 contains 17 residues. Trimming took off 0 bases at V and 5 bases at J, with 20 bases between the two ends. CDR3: CASSLGRGRLVGETQYF. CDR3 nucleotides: TGTGCCAGCAGCTTGGGTAGGGGCCGGCTGGTGGGGGAGACCCAGTACTTC.

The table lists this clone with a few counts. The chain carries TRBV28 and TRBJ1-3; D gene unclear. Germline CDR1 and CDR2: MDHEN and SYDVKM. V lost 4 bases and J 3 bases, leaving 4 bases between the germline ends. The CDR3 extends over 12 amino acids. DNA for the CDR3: TGTGCCAGCAGTTATGGTGGAAACACCATATATTTT. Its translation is CASSYGGNTIYF.

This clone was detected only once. For the CDR3, the DNA is TGTGCCAGCAGTTTAGAGGGGCAGGGGCTCTACGAGCAGTACTTC. As protein: CASSLEGQGLYEQYF. The genes are TRBV27 and TRBJ2-7; a possible D gene is TRBD1 (6 bases). V gave up 2 bases and J gave up 3 bases, with 14 bases separating them. Germline CDR1 reads MNHEY; CDR2 reads SMNVEV (reference sequence). This CDR3 has 15 residues.

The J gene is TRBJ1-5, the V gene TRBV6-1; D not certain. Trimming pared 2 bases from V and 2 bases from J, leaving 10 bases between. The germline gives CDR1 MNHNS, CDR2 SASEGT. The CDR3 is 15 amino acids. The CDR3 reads CASSEQWWGNQPQHF. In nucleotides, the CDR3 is TGTGCCAGCAGTGAACAGTGGTGGGGCAATCAGCCCCAGCATTTT.

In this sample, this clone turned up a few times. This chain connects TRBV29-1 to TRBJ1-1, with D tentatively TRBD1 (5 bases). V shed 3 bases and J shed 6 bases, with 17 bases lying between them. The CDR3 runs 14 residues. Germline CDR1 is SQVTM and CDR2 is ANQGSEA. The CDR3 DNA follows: TGCAGCGTTGAGTCCAGGGTGGATTTTGCTGAAGCTTTCTTT. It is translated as CSVESRVDFAEAFF.

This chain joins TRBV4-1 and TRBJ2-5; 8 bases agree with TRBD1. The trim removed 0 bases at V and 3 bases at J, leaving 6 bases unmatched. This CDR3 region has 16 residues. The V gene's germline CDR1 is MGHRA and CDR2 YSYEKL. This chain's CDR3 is CASSQEARTGKETQYF. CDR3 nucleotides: TGCGCCAGCAGCCAAGAGGCTAGGACAGGGAAAGAGACCCAGTACTTC.

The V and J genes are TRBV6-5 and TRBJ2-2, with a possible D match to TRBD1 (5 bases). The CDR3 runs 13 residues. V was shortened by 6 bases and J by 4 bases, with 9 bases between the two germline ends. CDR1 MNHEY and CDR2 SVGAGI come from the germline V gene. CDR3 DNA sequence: TGTGCCAGCAGGTGGGGCCCCACCGGGGAGCTGTTTTTT. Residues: CASRWGPTGELFF.

DNA of the CDR3: TGTGCCAGCAGCCAATTTATCAGGGTGGGAGATACGCAGTATTTT. This translates into CASSQFIRVGDTQYF. The chain uses TRBV5-6 and TRBJ2-3, with D maybe TRBD1 (5 bases). The CDR3 runs to 15 residues. Germline V gives CDR1 SGHDT, CDR2 YYEEEE. V lost 4 bases to trimming and J lost 5 bases, with 17 bases between them. Variable domain in full (rest from reference TRBV5-6 and TRBJ2-3): DAGVTQSPTHLIKTRGQQVTLRCSPKSGHDTVSWYQQALGQGPQFIFQYYEEEERQRGNFPDRFSGHQFPNYSSELNVNALLLGDSALYLCASSQFIRVGDTQYFGPGTRLTVL.

CDR3 protein: CASRGQGADTQYF. The CDR3 DNA is TGTGCCAGCAGGGGACAGGGTGCAGATACGCAGTATTTT. The chain joins TRBV14 to TRBJ2-3, with 9 bases that match TRBD1. The CDR3 length is 13 residues. Per the germline V gene, CDR1 is SGHDN and CDR2 is FVKESK. V lost 6 bases to trimming and J lost 4 bases; unmatched junction nucleotides: 2. Using reference TRBV14 and TRBJ2-3 for the parts outside the CDR3, the full variable domain is EAGVTQFPSHSVIEKGQTVTLRCDPISGHDNLYWYRRVMGKEIKFLLHFVKESKQDESGMPNNRFLAERTGGTYSTLKVQPAELEDSGVYFCASRGQGADTQYFGPGTRLTVL.